The 21 T cell receptor beta chains given below trace back to one sample, sequenced in a study of cytomegalovirus exposure and HLA in healthy donors. Both 60 Vbeta primers and 13 Jbeta primers went into the PCR. Repertoires were generated with immunoSEQ multiplex PCR, while TCRdb's copy carries only in-frame clones and drops some. The sample has some 140,000 clones, 79% seen once; the top ten hold 3% to 3.5%. Sequencing input: PBMCs. These receptors were collected from a female donor in good health and CMV-seronegative.

The V gene is TRBV10-3, the J gene TRBJ2-1; weak D call: TRBD2 (6 bases). Germline lookup yields CDR1 ENHRY and CDR2 SYGVKD. The ends were cut back, 4 bases at V and 15 bases at J, with 28 bases in the middle. This CDR3 is built from 16 residues. The CDR3 bases are TGTGCCATCAGTGGGACCGTAGCGGAGAAGGGAGACACTCCGTTCTTC. It is translated as CAISGTVAEKGDTPFF.

The rearrangement joins TRBV6-5 to TRBJ2-3; perhaps TRBD2 as D (6 bases). CDR3 length equals 15 residues. Trimming removed 2 bases from V and 0 bases from J, with 9 bases in between. Germline V gene sequence: CDR1 MNHEY, CDR2 SVGAGI. The CDR3 spells CASSYGGSSTDTQYF. The CDR3 DNA reads TGTGCCAGCAGTTACGGGGGGTCTAGCACAGATACGCAGTATTTT.

This clone has a handful of counts. This chain links TRBV5-6 with TRBJ2-2, with D perhaps TRBD2 (7 bases). The CDR3 contains 15 residues. Germline lookup yields CDR1 SGHDT and CDR2 YYEEEE. V lost 7 bases to trimming and J lost 4 bases, with 17 bases between them. The CDR3 loop is CASQALGGRTGELFF. In DNA, the CDR3 is TGTGCCAGCCAAGCACTCGGGGGGCGCACCGGGGAGCTGTTTTTT. Complete variable domain (other parts from reference TRBV5-6 and TRBJ2-2): DAGVTQSPTHLIKTRGQQVTLRCSPKSGHDTVSWYQQALGQGPQFIFQYYEEEERQRGNFPDRFSGHQFPNYSSELNVNALLLGDSALYLCASQALGGRTGELFFGEGSRLTVL.

This clone was counted a few times. J is TRBJ1-5 and V is TRBV2; unclear D gene. The CDR3 covers 14 residues. Germline CDR1 reads SNHLY; CDR2 reads FYNNEI. V lost 6 bases to trimming and J lost 6 bases, with 15 bases between them. In nucleotides, the CDR3 is TGTGCCAGCAGCCCGGCGGGTCGAGGTCAGCCCCAGCATTTT. It yields the protein CASSPAGRGQPQHF.

The J gene is TRBJ1-2, the V gene TRBV7-9, with D tentatively TRBD1 (6 bases). With 1 base removed from V and 7 bases from J, the gap between germline ends came to 13 bases. CDR1 and CDR2 from the germline V gene are SEHNR and FQNEAQ (reference sequence). This CDR3 contains 14 residues. The CDR3 here is CASSLDSGGSGYTF. The CDR3 nucleotides are TGTGCCAGCAGCTTAGATAGCGGGGGCTCTGGCTACACCTTC.

The rearrangement joins TRBV15 to TRBJ2-1; maybe TRBD1 (6 bases). The V gene's germline CDR1 is LNHNV and CDR2 YYDKDF (reference sequence). V was clipped by 0 bases and J by 7 bases, with 10 bases between them. The CDR3 loop spans 14 amino acids. The CDR3 nucleotides read TGTGCCACCAGCAGAGACAGGGGTCCGAATGAGCAGTTCTTC. Translating it yields CATSRDRGPNEQFF.

The chain combines TRBV4-1 with TRBJ2-7, with TRBD2 identical over 8 bases. The CDR3 totals 15 residues. Looked up from germline, CDR1 is MGHRA and CDR2 is YSYEKL. J gave up 5 bases and V 2 bases, and 8 bases lay outside the gene matches. The CDR3 nucleotides are TGCGCCAGCAGCCAATCTTGGACTAGCTATAACGAGCAGTACTTC. This translates into CASSQSWTSYNEQYF.

The chain joins TRBV4-3 to TRBJ2-2; D perhaps matches TRBD2 (6 bases). Between the trimmed V and J ends, which lost 4 bases and 3 bases, there was a span of 15 bases. The CDR3 totals 16 residues. CDR1 is LGHNA, CDR2 YSLEER, per germline. The CDR3 protein is CASSPQWRVDTGELFF. The DNA of the CDR3 is TGCGCCAGCAGCCCCCAATGGAGGGTTGACACCGGGGAGCTGTTTTTT.

V usage is TRBV6-4 and J usage is TRBJ1-1; TRBD1 matches 7 bases. Germline assignment: CDR1 MRHNA and CDR2 SNTAGT. The V segment lost 6 bases and the J segment 7 bases; nucleotides outside the gene matches: 14. The CDR3 length is 15 residues. The CDR3 DNA follows: TGTGCCAGCAGGGCCAGGACAGGAGGGTCAGATGAAGCTTTCTTT. Translation: CASRARTGGSDEAFF.

In its sample, this clone was seen a few times. This rearrangement joins TRBV6-1 to TRBJ1-4; 9 bases map to TRBD1. The CDR3 totals 17 residues. Germline V lookup: CDR1 MNHNS, CDR2 SASEGT. The ends lost 2 bases at V and 8 bases at J; junction bases unmatched: 12. The CDR3 region has the DNA TGTGCCAGCAGTGAAAACCTGCCGGGACAGGGATACGAAAAACTGTTTTTT. Its protein is CASSENLPGQGYEKLFF.

The chain combines TRBV5-4 with TRBJ1-2; D unresolved. There are 15 residues in the CDR3. Germline CDR1 and CDR2: SGHNT and YYREEE (reference sequence). With 0 bases removed from V and 4 bases from J, the gap between germline ends came to 13 bases. The CDR3 spells CASSLDQARPYGYTF. CDR3 coding DNA: TGTGCCAGCAGCTTGGATCAGGCACGACCCTATGGCTACACCTTC. Supplemented by reference TRBV5-4 and TRBJ1-2, the full variable domain reads ETGVTQSPTHLIKTRGQQVTLRCSSQSGHNTVSWYQQALGQGPQFIFQYYREEENGRGNFPPRFSGLQFPNYSSELNVNALELDDSALYLCASSLDQARPYGYTFGSGTRLTVV.

The CDR3 nucleotides read TGTGCCTCGACGGGGATTATTAACTATGGCTACACCTTC. Protein sequence: CASTGIINYGYTF. V is TRBV2 and J is TRBJ1-2, with D hard to call. V lost 11 bases and J 1 base, leaving 14 bases between the germline ends. The CDR3 sequence is 13 residues long. Germline-derived CDR1 and CDR2 are SNHLY and FYNNEI. Based on the CDR3 plus reference TRBV2 and TRBJ1-2, the full variable domain is EPEVTQTPSHQVTQMGQEVILRCVPISNHLYFYWYRQILGQKVEFLVSFYNNEISEKSEIFDDQFSVERPDGSNFTLKIRSTKLEDSAMYFCASTGIINYGYTFGSGTRLTVV.

The chain combines TRBV28 with TRBJ2-5; TRBD1 is a possible D gene (5 bases). The germline V and J ends were trimmed by 5 bases and 0 bases, with 10 bases remaining between them. This CDR3 is built from 14 residues. Germline CDR1 and CDR2: MDHEN and SYDVKM. The CDR3 nucleotides read TGTGCCAGCAGTGAGTTGACAGACCAAGAGACCCAGTACTTC. Encoded protein: CASSELTDQETQYF. Variable domain in full (rest from reference TRBV28 and TRBJ2-5): DVKVTQSSRYLVKRTGEKVFLECVQDMDHENMFWYRQDPGLGLRLIYFSYDVKMKEKGDIPEGYSVSREKKERFSLILESASTNQTSMYLCASSELTDQETQYFGPGTRLLVL.

Only one count was recorded for this clone. The chain uses TRBV18 and TRBJ2-7, with a tentative D call TRBD2 (5 bases). V was clipped by 0 bases and J by 0 bases, with 9 bases between them. Germline lookup yields CDR1 KGHSH and CDR2 LQKENI. The CDR3 has 15 residues. This CDR3 reads CASSPPGASSYEQYF. The DNA for the CDR3 is TGTGCCAGCTCACCACCGGGAGCCAGCTCCTACGAGCAGTACTTC.

The sample holds a few counts of this clone. The rearrangement uses TRBV6-1 and TRBJ1-1, with 8 bases matching TRBD1. The CDR3 loop spans 14 amino acids. Per the germline V gene, CDR1 is MNHNS and CDR2 is SASEGT. Germline trimming cut 1 base from V and 11 bases from J; bases unmatched to any gene: 9. This CDR3 is CASSEGPGQGWAFF. In nucleotides, the CDR3 is TGTGCCAGCAGTGAAGGGCCCGGACAGGGTTGGGCTTTCTTT.

The gene calls are TRBV7-3 and TRBJ1-6, with no clear D. CDR1 is SGHTA, CDR2 FQGTGA, per germline. Trimming took 2 bases from V and 7 from J, leaving 3 bases between them. This CDR3 spans 12 amino acids. Here the CDR3 DNA reads TGTGCCAGCAGCTTAGGCAATTCACCCCTCCACTTT. It specifies CASSLGNSPLHF. The entire variable domain, with the rest obtained from reference TRBV7-3 and TRBJ1-6, is as follows: GAGVSQTPSNKVTEKGKYVELRCDPISGHTALYWYRQSLGQGPEFLIYFQGTGAADDSGLPNDRFFAVRPEGSVSTLKIQRTERGDSAVYLCASSLGNSPLHFGNGTRLTVT.

J is TRBJ2-2 and V is TRBV7-2; no clear D. The CDR3 is 16 residues long. The V gene's germline CDR1 is SGHTA and CDR2 FQGNSA. The V end lost 2 bases, the J end lost 1 base, and 11 bases lay between the germline ends. Here the CDR3 DNA reads TGTGCCAGCAGCTTAAGAGCTCCGTTGAACACCGGGGAGCTGTTTTTT. Its protein product is CASSLRAPLNTGELFF.

The chain recombines TRBV29-1 with TRBJ1-5; D may be TRBD1 (5 bases). This CDR3 contains 14 residues. Germline CDR1 is SQVTM and CDR2 is ANQGSEA. V was pared by 4 bases and J by 6 bases, with 16 bases between. The CDR3 region has the DNA TGCAGCGTTGTGTCACAGGCCCCTGGTCAGCCCCAGCATTTT. The encoded protein is CSVVSQAPGQPQHF.

This clone was seen once. The rearrangement uses TRBV5-1 and TRBJ1-6; 7 bases align to TRBD1. The CDR3 runs 21 residues. Germline CDR1 and CDR2: SGHRS and YFSETQ. Losses at the gene ends were 4 bases for V and 0 bases for J; bases not matched to a gene: 19. CDR3 residues: CASSLSRTGRFYSSYNSPLHF. The CDR3 bases are TGCGCCAGCAGCCTCTCAAGGACAGGCAGGTTCTACAGCTCCTATAATTCACCCCTCCACTTT.

The chain links TRBV9 to TRBJ2-7; 7 bases are shared with TRBD2. Germline CDR1 is SGDLS and CDR2 is YYNGEE. Trimming took 0 bases from V and 1 from J; bases not matched to a gene: 1. The CDR3 runs to 14 residues. The CDR3 reads CASSVVGGSYEQYF. As DNA, the CDR3 is TGTGCCAGCAGCGTAGTGGGGGGGTCCTACGAGCAGTACTTC.

This clone was seen only once. V is TRBV7-2 and J is TRBJ1-2, with D hard to call. The CDR3 is made up of 12 amino acids. The V gene lost 2 bases and the J gene lost 4 bases, with 5 bases spanning the gap. The germline gives CDR1 SGHTA, CDR2 FQGNSA. The CDR3, as DNA: TGTGCCAGCAGCTTATCGTCCTATGGCTACACCTTC. Amino acid sequence: CASSLSSYGYTF.